This T cell receptor (beta chain) derives from a study of blood T cells in healthy people across ages. With regard to this clonotype: Its target is not known.

Through a sample-barcoded 5' primer and a J-beta primer mix, a second PCR was run for 7 to 11 cycles. Per sample, CDR3-containing paired-end reads numbered at least 3 million. TCRdb reanalysed the 5' RACE reads using MiXCR and keeps one entry per CDR3 protein. The table has some 900,000 distinct CDR3 sequences, under 35% seen once. The V segment lost 5 bases and the J segment 6 bases; nucleotides outside the gene matches: 6. Per germline, CDR1 MNHEY and CDR2 SMNVEV (reference sequence). This CDR3 is 14 amino acids long. General study findings and limits: When one million T cells were used, diversity estimates were thought to be underestimates. Correlation between TCR beta diversity and naive T cell percentage was strong.

Material for sequencing was blood. The sequence derives from a woman of 80 years or more in good health. V and J are TRBV27 and TRBJ2-1; 8 nucleotides line up with TRBD2. The CDR3: CASSKGLVRNEQFF. As DNA, the CDR3 is TGTGCCAGCAGTAAGGGACTAGTCCGCAATGAGCAGTTCTTC.